These 9 T cell receptor beta chains were all obtained from the same sample, sequenced in a study of cytomegalovirus exposure and HLA in healthy donors. 60 Vbeta and 13 Jbeta primers were used in PCR. This table comes from immunoSEQ multiplex PCR, and its TCRdb copy is limited to in-frame clones, with some not included. Among more than 95,000 clones, 10% were seen once, and the ten largest hold about 4.7%. Sequenced: PBMCs. The receptors were gathered from a woman under 30 in good health and CMV-seropositive.

In DNA, the CDR3 is TGCGCCAGCAGCTTGACCGGGACTACGAGGCAAGAGACCCAGTACTTC. Protein: CASSLTGTTRQETQYF. The chain couples TRBV5-1 to TRBJ2-5; 7 bases align to TRBD2. After removal of 1 base from V and 2 bases from J, the junction contained 8 bases not matched to a gene. CDR3 size: 16 residues. CDR1 is SGHRS and CDR2 is YFSETQ in the germline V gene.

This clone has a handful of counts. The chain carries TRBV18 and TRBJ2-7; maybe TRBD2 (5 bases). This CDR3 spans 13 amino acids. Trimming removed 2 bases from V and 5 bases from J, with 10 bases in between. Germline V gene sequence: CDR1 KGHSH, CDR2 LQKENI. The CDR3 region has the DNA TGTGCCAGCTCACCAAGAGGGTCTCACGAGCAGTACTTC. Translating it yields CASSPRGSHEQYF. Using reference TRBV18 and TRBJ2-7 for the parts outside the CDR3, the full variable domain is NAGVMQNPRHLVRRRGQEARLRCSPMKGHSHVYWYRQLPEEGLKFMVYLQKENIIDESGMPKERFSAEFPKEGPSILRIQQVVRGDSAAYFCASSPRGSHEQYFGPGTRLTVT.

The chain carries TRBV30 and TRBJ1-5, with D unresolved. This CDR3 comprises 14 residues. The germline V gene encodes CDR1 GTSNPN and CDR2 SVGIG (reference sequence). V dropped 2 bases and J dropped 3 bases, with 11 bases sitting between them. Here the CDR3 reads CAWSSTVFNQPQHF. The CDR3 DNA reads TGTGCCTGGAGTTCCACAGTATTCAATCAGCCCCAGCATTTT.

This clone was seen a handful of times. The chain employs TRBV14 and TRBJ2-5; D unresolved. The CDR3 sequence is 11 residues long. V was cut by 3 bases and J by 5 bases, with 4 bases left in between. Germline CDR1 SGHDN, CDR2 FVKESK. CDR3 sequence (DNA): TGTGCCAGCAGCCACTCGGAGACCCAGTACTTC. Residues: CASSHSETQYF.

This clone was picked up a small number of times. The chain employs TRBV11-2 and TRBJ2-7; maybe TRBD2 (6 bases). This CDR3 is 18 amino acids long. Germline V lookup: CDR1 SGHAT, CDR2 FQNNGV. Trimming took 4 bases from V and 0 from J, leaving 22 bases between them. This chain's CDR3 is CASSSRVGGLSVSYEQYF. In DNA form, the CDR3 reads TGTGCCAGCAGCTCCAGGGTTGGAGGGTTGTCAGTCTCCTACGAGCAGTACTTC.

The chain links TRBV29-1 to TRBJ2-7; D possibly corresponds to TRBD1 (6 bases). This CDR3 contains 13 residues. The V gene's germline CDR1 is SQVTM and CDR2 ANQGSEA. V was pared by 7 bases and J by 3 bases, with 16 bases between. CDR3 nucleotides: TGCAGCGCTGGGACCGGGACACTCTACGAGCAGTACTTC. It encodes CSAGTGTLYEQYF.

This clone was counted a few times. J is TRBJ2-1 and V is TRBV7-3; D possibly corresponds to TRBD2 (5 bases). This CDR3 region has 13 residues. The V gene lost 6 bases and the J gene lost 10 bases, with 16 bases spanning the gap. Germline V gene data show CDR1 as SGHTA and CDR2 as FQGTGA. The CDR3 region has the DNA TGTGCCAGCAGTTCCGCCCCAAGCGGCGAGCAGTTCTTC. It yields the protein CASSSAPSGEQFF.

This clone was found a few times. The rearrangement links TRBV7-9 to TRBJ1-1; unclear D gene. The ends were cut back, 5 bases at V and 1 base at J, with 8 bases in the middle. Germline assignment: CDR1 SEHNR and CDR2 FQNEAQ (reference sequence). The length of the CDR3 is 13 residues. CDR3 residues: CASSVIPNTEAFF. Here the CDR3 DNA reads TGTGCCAGCAGCGTAATCCCGAACACTGAAGCTTTCTTT.

The rearrangement links TRBV5-1 to TRBJ2-7; 9 nucleotides align to TRBD1. Trimming removed 0 bases from V and 7 bases from J; junction bases left unmatched: 8. This CDR3 has 15 amino acids. Germline CDR1 reads SGHRS; CDR2 reads YFSETQ. CDR3 coding DNA: TGCGCCAGCAGCTTGGAGCCGGGACAGGGTCGGGAGCAGTACTTC. Amino acid sequence: CASSLEPGQGREQYF.